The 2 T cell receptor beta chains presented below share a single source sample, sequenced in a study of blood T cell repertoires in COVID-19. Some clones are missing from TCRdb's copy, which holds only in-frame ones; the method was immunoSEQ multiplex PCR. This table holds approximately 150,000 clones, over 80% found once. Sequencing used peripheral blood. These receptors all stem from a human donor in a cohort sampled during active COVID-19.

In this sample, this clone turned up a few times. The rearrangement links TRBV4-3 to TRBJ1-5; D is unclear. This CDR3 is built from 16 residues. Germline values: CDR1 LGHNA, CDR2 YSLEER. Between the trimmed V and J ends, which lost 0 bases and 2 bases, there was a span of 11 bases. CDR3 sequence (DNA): TGCGCCAGCAGCCAAGAGGTGGGCTGGGGCAATCAGCCCCAGCATTTT. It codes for CASSQEVGWGNQPQHF.

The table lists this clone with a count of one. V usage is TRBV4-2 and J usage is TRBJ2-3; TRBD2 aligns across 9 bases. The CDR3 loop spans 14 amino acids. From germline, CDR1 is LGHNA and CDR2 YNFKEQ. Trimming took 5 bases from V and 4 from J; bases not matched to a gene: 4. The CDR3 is CASSTRTSADTQYF. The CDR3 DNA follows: TGTGCCAGCAGCACACGGACTAGCGCAGATACGCAGTATTTT.